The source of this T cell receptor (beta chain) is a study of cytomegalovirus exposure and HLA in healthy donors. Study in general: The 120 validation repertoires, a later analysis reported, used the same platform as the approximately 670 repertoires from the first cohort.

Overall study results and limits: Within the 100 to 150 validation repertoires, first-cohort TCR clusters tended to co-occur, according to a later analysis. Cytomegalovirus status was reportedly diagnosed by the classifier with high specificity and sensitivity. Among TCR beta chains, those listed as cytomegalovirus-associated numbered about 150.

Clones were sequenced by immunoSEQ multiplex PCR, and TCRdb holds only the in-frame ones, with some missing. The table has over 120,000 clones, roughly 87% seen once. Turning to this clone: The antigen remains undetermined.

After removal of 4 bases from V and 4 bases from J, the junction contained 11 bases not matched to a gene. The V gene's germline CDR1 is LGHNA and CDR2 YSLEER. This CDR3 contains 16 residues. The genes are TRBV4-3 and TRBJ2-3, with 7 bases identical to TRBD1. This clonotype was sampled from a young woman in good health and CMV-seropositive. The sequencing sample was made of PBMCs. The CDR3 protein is CASSLRATGEPDTQYF. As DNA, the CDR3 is TGCGCCAGCAGCCTCCGGGCCACAGGGGAGCCAGATACGCAGTATTTT.